The TCR beta chain under discussion was sequenced for a study of control samples from healthy donors and cancer patients. V shed 4 bases, J shed 2 bases, and the junction held 6 bases outside the gene matches. Germline CDR1 reads LGHNA; CDR2 reads YNFKEQ. The CDR3 totals 15 residues. Measured with immunoSEQ multiplex PCR; TCRdb has only the in-frame clones, and not every one. The sample includes 100,000 to 120,000 clones, roughly 90% of them seen just once. The chain employs TRBV4-2 and TRBJ2-3; 7 bases are shared with TRBD2. The source is an older woman with lung cancer. The sequenced sample was PBMCs. The CDR3 protein is CASSLRGSNTDTQYF. CDR3 coding DNA: TGTGCCAGCAGCCTGCGGGGGTCCAACACAGATACGCAGTATTTT.